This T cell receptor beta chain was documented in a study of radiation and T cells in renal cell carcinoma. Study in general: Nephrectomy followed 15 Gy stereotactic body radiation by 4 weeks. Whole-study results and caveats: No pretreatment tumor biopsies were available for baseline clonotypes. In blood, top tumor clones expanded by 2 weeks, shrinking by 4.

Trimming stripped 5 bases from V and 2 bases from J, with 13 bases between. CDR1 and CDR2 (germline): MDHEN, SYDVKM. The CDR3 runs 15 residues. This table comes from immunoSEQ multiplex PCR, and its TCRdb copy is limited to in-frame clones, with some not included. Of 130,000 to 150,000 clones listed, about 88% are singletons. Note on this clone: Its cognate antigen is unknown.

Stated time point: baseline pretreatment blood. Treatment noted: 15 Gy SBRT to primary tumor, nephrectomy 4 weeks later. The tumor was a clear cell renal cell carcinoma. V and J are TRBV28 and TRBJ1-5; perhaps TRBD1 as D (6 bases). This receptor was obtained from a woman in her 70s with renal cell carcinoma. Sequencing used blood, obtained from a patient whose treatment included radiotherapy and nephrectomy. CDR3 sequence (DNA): TGTGCCAGCAGTCTCCAAGGGGGTCGCAATCAGCCCCAGCATTTT. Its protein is CASSLQGGRNQPQHF.